Sequencing of this T cell receptor beta chain was carried out in a study of CD8 T cells in Susac syndrome. There are 11 residues in the CDR3. CDR1 is SQVTM, CDR2 ANQGSEA, per germline. V dropped 4 bases and J dropped 6 bases, with 9 bases sitting between them. Concerning this clonotype: What it binds is not known.

General study points: As the study acknowledged, the number of individuals in its TCR sequencing and HLA analysis was relatively small.

The T cells that were sequenced for TCR beta were CD8+ and CD4+ cells from blood. TEMRA cells were FACS-enriched and CD8+ and CD4+ T cells negatively isolated. Random hexamers were used to reverse transcribe the RNA input (about 0.5 to 1 ug). A multiplex approach, immunoSEQ multiplex PCR, amplified TCR beta CDR3 across 54 Vbeta and 13 Jbeta. TCRdb reprocessed the immunoSEQ multiplex PCR reads with MiXCR, giving one entry per CDR3 protein. The data hold 200,000 or so distinct CDR3 sequences, with 90% to 96% observed a single time. Sequenced input: CD4+ T cells from PBMCs. This clonotype originated in a human donor with multiple sclerosis. The rearrangement joins TRBV29-1 to TRBJ1-1; the D gene is possibly TRBD1 (5 bases). The CDR3 is CSVARGPEAFF. The CDR3 DNA is TGCAGCGTTGCAAGGGGACCTGAAGCTTTCTTT.